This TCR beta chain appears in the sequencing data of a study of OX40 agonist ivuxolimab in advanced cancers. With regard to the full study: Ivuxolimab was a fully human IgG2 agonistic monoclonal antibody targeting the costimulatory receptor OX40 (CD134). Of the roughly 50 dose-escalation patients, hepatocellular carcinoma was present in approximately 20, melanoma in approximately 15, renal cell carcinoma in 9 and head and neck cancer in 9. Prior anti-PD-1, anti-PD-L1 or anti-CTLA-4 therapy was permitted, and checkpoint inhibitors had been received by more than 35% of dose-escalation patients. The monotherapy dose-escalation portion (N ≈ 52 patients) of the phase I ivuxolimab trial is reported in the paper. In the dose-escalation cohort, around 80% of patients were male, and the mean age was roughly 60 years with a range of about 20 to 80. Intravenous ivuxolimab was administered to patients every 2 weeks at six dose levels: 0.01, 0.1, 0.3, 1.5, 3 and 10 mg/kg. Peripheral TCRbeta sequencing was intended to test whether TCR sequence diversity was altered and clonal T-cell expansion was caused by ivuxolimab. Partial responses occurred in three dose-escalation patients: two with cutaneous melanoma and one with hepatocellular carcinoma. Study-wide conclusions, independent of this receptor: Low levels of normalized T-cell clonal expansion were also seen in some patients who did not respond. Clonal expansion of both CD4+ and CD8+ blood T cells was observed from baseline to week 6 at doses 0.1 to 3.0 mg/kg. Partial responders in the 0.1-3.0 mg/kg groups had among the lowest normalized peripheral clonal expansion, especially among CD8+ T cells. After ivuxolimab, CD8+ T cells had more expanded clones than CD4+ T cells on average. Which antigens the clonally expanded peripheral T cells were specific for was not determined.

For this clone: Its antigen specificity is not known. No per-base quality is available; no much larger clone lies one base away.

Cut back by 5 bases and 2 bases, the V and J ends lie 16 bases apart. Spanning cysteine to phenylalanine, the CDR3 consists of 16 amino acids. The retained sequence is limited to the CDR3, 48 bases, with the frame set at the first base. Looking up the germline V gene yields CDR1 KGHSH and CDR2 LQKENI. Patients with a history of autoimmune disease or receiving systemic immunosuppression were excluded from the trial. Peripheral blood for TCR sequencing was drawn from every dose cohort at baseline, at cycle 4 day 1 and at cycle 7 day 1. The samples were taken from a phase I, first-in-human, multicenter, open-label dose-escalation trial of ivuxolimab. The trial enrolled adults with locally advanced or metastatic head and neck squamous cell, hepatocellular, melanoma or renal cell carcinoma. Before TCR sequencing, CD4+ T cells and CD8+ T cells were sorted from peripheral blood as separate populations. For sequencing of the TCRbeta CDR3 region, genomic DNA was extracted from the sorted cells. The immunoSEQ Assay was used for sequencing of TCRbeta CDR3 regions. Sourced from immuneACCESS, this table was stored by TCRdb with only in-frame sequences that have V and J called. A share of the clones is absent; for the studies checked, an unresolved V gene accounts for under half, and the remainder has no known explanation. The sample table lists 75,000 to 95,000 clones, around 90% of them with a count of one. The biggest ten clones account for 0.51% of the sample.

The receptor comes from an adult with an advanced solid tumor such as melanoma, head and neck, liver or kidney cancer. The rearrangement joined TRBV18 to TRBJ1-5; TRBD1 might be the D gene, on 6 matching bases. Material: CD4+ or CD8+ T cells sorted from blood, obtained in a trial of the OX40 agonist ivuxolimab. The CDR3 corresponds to CASSNIGGVGNQPQHF. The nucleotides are TGTGCCAGCTCAAACATTGGGGGCGTAGGCAATCAGCCCCAGCATTTT.